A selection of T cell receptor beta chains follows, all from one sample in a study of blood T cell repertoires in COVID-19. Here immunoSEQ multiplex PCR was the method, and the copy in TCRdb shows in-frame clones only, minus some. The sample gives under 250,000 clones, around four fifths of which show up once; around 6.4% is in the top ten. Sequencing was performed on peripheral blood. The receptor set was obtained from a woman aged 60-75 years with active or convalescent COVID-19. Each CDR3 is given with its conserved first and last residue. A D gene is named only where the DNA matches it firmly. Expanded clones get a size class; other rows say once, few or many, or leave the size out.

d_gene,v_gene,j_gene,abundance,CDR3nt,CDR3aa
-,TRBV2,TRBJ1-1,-,TGTGCCAGCAGTGCGCAGGGGACGAACACTGAAGCTTTCTTT,CASSAQGTNTEAFF
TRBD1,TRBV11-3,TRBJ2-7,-,TGTGCCAGCAGCCGCTCGGGTGCAGGGGGTTCCTACGAGCAGTACTTC,CASSRSGAGGSYEQYF
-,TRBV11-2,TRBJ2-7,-,TGTGCCAGCAGTTTAGACGGGTCCTACGAGCAGTACTTC,CASSLDGSYEQYF
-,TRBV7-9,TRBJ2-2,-,TGTGCCAGCAGCCTCCGGGGCGGGGAGCTGTTTTTT,CASSLRGGELFF
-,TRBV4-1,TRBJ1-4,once,TGCGCCAGCAGCCAAGATAGGGAGGGAAAACTGTTTTTT,CASSQDREGKLFF
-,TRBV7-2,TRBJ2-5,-,TGTGCCAGCAGCTTCGCAGGAGGGGAGACCCAGTACTTC,CASSFAGGETQYF
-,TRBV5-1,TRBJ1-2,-,TGCGCCAGCAGCTCCAACCCCTCCGGGGGAGATGGCTACACCTTC,CASSSNPSGGDGYTF
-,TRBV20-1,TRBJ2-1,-,TGCAGTGCTAGCATCTACAATGAGCAGTTCTTC,CSASIYNEQFF
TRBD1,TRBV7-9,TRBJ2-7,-,TGTGCCAGCAGCTTGGGACAGGGGGCGTTAGGCGAGCAGTACTTC,CASSLGQGALGEQYF
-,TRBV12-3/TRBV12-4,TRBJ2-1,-,TGTGCCAGCGGGAGAGATGAGCAGTTCTTC,CASGRDEQFF
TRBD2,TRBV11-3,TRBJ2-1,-,TGTGCCAGCAGCTTTTTAGCGGGCAATGAGCAGTTCTTC,CASSFLAGNEQFF
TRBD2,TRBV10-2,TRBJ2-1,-,TGCGCCAGCATTATAACTAGCGGGGGGGTGTTTGAGCAGTTCTTC,CASIITSGGVFEQFF
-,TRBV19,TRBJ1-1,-,TGTGCCAGTAGTCAGGCATTCACTGAAGCTTTCTTT,CASSQAFTEAFF
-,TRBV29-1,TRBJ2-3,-,TGCAGCGTTGGAGACTCTAGCACAGATACGCAGTATTTT,CSVGDSSTDTQYF
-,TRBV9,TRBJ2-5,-,TGTGCCAGCAGCGTAGCCGGGACAAAAACTGAGACCCAGTACTTC,CASSVAGTKTETQYF
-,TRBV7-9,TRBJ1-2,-,TGTGCCAGCAGCCTGGGTTGGGGCAGTGGCTACACCTTC,CASSLGWGSGYTF
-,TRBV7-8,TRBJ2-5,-,TGTGCCAGCAGCTTGCCCTTGCAGGAGACCCAGTACTTC,CASSLPLQETQYF
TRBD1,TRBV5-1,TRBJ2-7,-,TGCGCCAGCAGCATCTACAGGGGCGGCGAGCAGTACTTC,CASSIYRGGEQYF
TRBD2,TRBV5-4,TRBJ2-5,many,TGTGCCAGCAGCTTAGCGGGGGTCCAAGAGACCCAGTACTTC,CASSLAGVQETQYF
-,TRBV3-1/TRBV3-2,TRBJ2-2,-,TGTGCCAGCAGCCGGGGACTTAACACCGGGGAGCTGTTTTTT,CASSRGLNTGELFF
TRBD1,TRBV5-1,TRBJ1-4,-,TGCGCCAGCAGCCCACCCTCCGGGACAGGGAATGAAAAACTGTTTTTT,CASSPPSGTGNEKLFF
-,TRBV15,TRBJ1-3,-,TGTGCCACCAGCAGAGATCGGGGTACTGGAAACACCATATATTTT,CATSRDRGTGNTIYF
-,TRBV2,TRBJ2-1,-,TGTGCCAGCAGGGGAGGGGGTTTGAGTGAGCAGTTCTTC,CASRGGGLSEQFF
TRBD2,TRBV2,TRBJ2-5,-,TGTGCCAGCAATGGCGGGGGAAGGTCAGAGACCCAGTACTTC,CASNGGGRSETQYF
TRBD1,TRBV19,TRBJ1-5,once,TGTGCCAGTAGCCACGTCCAGGGACAGTCGGGCCAGCCCCAGCATTTT,CASSHVQGQSGQPQHF
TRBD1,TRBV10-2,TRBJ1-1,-,TGCGCCAGCAGGCCCGACAGGGCCGCTGAAGCTTTCTTT,CASRPDRAAEAFF
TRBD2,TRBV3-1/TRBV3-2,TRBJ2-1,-,TGTGCCAGCAGTACCAGCGGGGGGCCCGTCGATGAGCAGTTCTTC,CASSTSGGPVDEQFF
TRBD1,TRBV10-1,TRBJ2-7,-,TGCGCCAGCAGTGGATCAGGGGGCTCCTACGAGCAGTACTTC,CASSGSGGSYEQYF
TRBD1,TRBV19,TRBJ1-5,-,TGTGCCAGTAGCCCCGACAGGGGGCATCGACAGCCCCAGCATTTT,CASSPDRGHRQPQHF
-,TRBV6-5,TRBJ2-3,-,TGTGCCAGCAGCCAGACAGATACGCAGTATTTT,CASSQTDTQYF
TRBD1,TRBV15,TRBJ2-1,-,TGTGCCACCAGCAGAGTCCACAGGGGCAATGAGCAGTTCTTC,CATSRVHRGNEQFF
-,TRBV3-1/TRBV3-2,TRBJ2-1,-,TGTGCCAGCAGCCAAGGTATCTATTTGGATGAGCAGTTCTTC,CASSQGIYLDEQFF
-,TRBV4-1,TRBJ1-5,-,TGCGCCAGCAGCCAATCCAGTATTTCAGGGCAGCCCCAGCATTTT,CASSQSSISGQPQHF
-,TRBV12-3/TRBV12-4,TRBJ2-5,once,TGTGCCAGCAGTTTATTGGGGGGTGAGACCCAGTACTTC,CASSLLGGETQYF
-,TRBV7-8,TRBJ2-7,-,TGTGCCAGCAGTTCGACAGGCCCCGGCGTCTACGAGCAGTACTTC,CASSSTGPGVYEQYF
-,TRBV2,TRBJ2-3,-,TGTGCCAGCAGTTTACTCTCAGATACGCAGTATTTT,CASSLLSDTQYF
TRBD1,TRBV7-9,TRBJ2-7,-,TGTGCCAGCAGTAAACCGGGACAGGGCCACGAGCAGTACTTC,CASSKPGQGHEQYF
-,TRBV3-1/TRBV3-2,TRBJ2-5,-,TGTGCCAGCAGCCTCTGGACTGCCCAAGAGACCCAGTACTTC,CASSLWTAQETQYF
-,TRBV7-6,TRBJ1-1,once,TGTGCCAGCAGCCCTGGGCCGGTACAATTAAACACTGAAGCTTTCTTT,CASSPGPVQLNTEAFF
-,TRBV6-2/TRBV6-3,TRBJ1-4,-,TGTGCCAGCAGTTACACGGGGAGTGTAAATGAAAAACTGTTTTTT,CASSYTGSVNEKLFF
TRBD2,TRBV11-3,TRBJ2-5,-,TGTGCCAGCAGCCCTAGCGGGAGAAGAGAGACCCAGTACTTC,CASSPSGRRETQYF
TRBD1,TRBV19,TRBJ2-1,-,TGTGCCAGTAGTATACGGGACAGATACAATGAGCAGTTCTTC,CASSIRDRYNEQFF
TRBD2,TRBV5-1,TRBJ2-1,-,TGCGCCAGCAGCTGGGGTGGGGTAGCGGGAGGCTACAATGAGCAGTTCTTC,CASSWGGVAGGYNEQFF
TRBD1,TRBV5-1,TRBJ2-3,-,TGCGCCAGCAGCTTGGAACCCCCCCAGGGGGCAAGCACAGATACGCAGTATTTT,CASSLEPPQGASTDTQYF
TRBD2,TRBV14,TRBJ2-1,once,TGTGCCAGCGATACTGGGACTAGCGGAATAAGCTCCTACAATGAGCAGTTCTTC,CASDTGTSGISSYNEQFF
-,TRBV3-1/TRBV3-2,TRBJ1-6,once,TGTGCCAGCAGCCTGAGGTCGAATTCACCCCTCCACTTT,CASSLRSNSPLHF
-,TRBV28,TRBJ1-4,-,TGTGCCAGCAGTTTAAGTGGGGGCAGGCGCAATGAAAAACTGTTTTTT,CASSLSGGRRNEKLFF
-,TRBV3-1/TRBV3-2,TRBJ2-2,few,TGTGCCAGCAGCCAAGAAGGGGGAACAGTGGACGGGGAGCTGTTTTTT,CASSQEGGTVDGELFF
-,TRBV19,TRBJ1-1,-,TGTGCCAGTAGTATCCTAGGTAGCACTGAAGCTTTCTTT,CASSILGSTEAFF
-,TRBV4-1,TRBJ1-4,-,TGCGCCAGCAGCCAAGATAGGACTCGAGGGGGTGAAAAACTGTTTTTT,CASSQDRTRGGEKLFF
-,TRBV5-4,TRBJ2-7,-,TGTGCCAGCAGCCTGGACTACCGGAGCTCCTACGAGCAGTACTTC,CASSLDYRSSYEQYF
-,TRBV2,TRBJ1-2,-,TGTGCCAGCAGTGGAGATCATCTTTATGGCTACACCTTC,CASSGDHLYGYTF
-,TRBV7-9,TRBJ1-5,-,TGTGCCAGCAGCTTAGAAGCTAATCAGCCCCAGCATTTT,CASSLEANQPQHF
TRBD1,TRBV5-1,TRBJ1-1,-,TGCGCCAGCAGCTTGACCGGGACAGGGCACACTGAAGCTTTCTTT,CASSLTGTGHTEAFF
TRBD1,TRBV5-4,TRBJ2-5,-,TGTGCCAGCAGCCGGGACAGGGATGGGACCCAGTACTTC,CASSRDRDGTQYF
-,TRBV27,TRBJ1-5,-,TGTGCCAGCTTACCAGGACAGTATAGCAATCAGCCCCAGCATTTT,CASLPGQYSNQPQHF
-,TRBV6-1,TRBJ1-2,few,TGTGCCAGCAGTGAAGGGGGACTTTTAGCTAACTATGGCTACACCTTC,CASSEGGLLANYGYTF
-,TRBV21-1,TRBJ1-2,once,TGTGCCAGCAGCCACCGGGACAGGGGCCGCCATAGATGCTATGGCTACACCTTC,CASSHRDRGRHRCYGYTF
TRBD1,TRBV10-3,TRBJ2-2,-,TGTGCCATCGCACGTGACAGGGGGCAATCGAACACCGGGGAGCTGTTTTTT,CAIARDRGQSNTGELFF